This T cell receptor beta chain originates from a study of pediatric ulcerative colitis. Comment on this clone: Its antigen is not known.

General study findings and limits: In rectum, acute severe colitis had expanded clones and less diversity. No controls had the two rectal clonotypes shared by ulcerative colitis patients.

The table came from immunoSEQ multiplex PCR; TCRdb's copy has only in-frame clones and leaves some out. The table lists roughly 30,000 clones, 82% of them singletons. The material sequenced was blood. The source of this sequence is a boy aged 5-17 years with severe ulcerative colitis.

CDR3 sequence: CASSLAGPGSTEQYF. The DNA for the CDR3 is TGTGCCAGCAGCTTAGCTGGACCGGGGTCCACCGAGCAGTACTTC. V gene TRBV7-9 combines with J gene TRBJ2-7; maybe TRBD2 (5 bases). Germline lookup yields CDR1 SEHNR and CDR2 FQNEAQ (reference sequence). The CDR3 sequence is 15 residues long. The germline V and J ends were trimmed by 0 bases and 6 bases, with 15 bases remaining between them.